This is a list of T cell receptor beta chains from one sample in a study of cytotoxic CD8 clonotypes in ibrutinib-treated CLL. The table came from immunoSEQ multiplex PCR; TCRdb's copy has only in-frame clones and leaves some out. The sample lists about 310,000 clones, around four fifths seen once, with over 5% in the top ten. This specimen was PBMCs, taken before ibrutinib treatment. The receptors derive from a human donor with chronic lymphocytic leukemia. CDR3s include the opening cysteine and the closing phenylalanine or tryptophan. The D gene is left open where the match is weak. Rows give clone size only sometimes, using once, few, many, or a class for an expanded clone.

>-|-|TRBV10-3
CAISRARDTNQPQHF
>-|few|TRBV10-1
CASSARHNTGELFF
>TRBD2|-|TRBV25-1
CASSAGGEQFF
>TRBD1|-|TRBV5-6
CASSFGTGRMGYGYTF
>-|-|TRBV27
CASGIAGANVLTF
>-|-|TRBV10-3
CAISESTGYEQYF
>TRBD1|-|TRBV7-3
CASRQTGTGVMAGELFF
>-|few|TRBV5-1
CASSLQGRDGYTF
>-|-|TRBV6-1
CASSEIGNTIYF
>TRBD2|-|TRBV27
CASSPSGNEQFF
>-|-|TRBV6-5
CASSYLDLNTGELFF
>-|-|TRBV7-8
CASSPGNGNTIYF
>-|few|TRBV2
CASSGTSGNTIYF
>TRBD1|-|TRBV4-3
CASSHTGGWTEAFF
>-|-|TRBV4-2
CASSPGSGLSEQFF
>-|few|TRBV14
CASSQDRAGGVYGYTF
>-|-|TRBV4-1
CASSQGDSANTGELFF
>TRBD2|-|TRBV15
CATSRQGLAALQETQYF
>-|once|TRBV5-6
CASSLGLLGEQFF
>-|-|TRBV11-2
CASSIHRAETQYF
>TRBD1|-|TRBV18
CASSPGGQDYTF
>-|-|TRBV27
CASSFLGRDSEYEQYF
>TRBD2|once|TRBV7-8
CASRIVGRANEQFF
>-|-|TRBV5-4
CASSLAADNEQFF
>-|few|TRBV7-8
CASSLGWGPKVAYEQYF
>-|-|TRBV5-1
CASSLDGSGYNEQFF
>-|-|TRBV5-4
CASRGDRSSYNEQFF
>-|-|TRBV6-6
CASSVPALALYNEQFF
>TRBD1|-|TRBV27
CASSLQGVAGELFF
>-|-|TRBV30
CAWSVEAEAFF